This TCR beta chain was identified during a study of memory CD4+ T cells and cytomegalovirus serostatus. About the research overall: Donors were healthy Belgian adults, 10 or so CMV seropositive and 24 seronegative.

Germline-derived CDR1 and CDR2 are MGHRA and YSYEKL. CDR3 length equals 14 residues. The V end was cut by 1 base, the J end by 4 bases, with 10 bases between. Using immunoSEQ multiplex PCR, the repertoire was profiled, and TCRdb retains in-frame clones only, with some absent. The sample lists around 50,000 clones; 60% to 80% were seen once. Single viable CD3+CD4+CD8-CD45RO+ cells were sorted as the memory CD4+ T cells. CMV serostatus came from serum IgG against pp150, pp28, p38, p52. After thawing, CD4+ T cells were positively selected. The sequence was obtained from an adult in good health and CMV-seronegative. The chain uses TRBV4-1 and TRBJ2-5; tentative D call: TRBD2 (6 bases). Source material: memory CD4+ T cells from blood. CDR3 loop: CASSQGQGGETQYF. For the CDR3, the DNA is TGCGCCAGCAGCCAAGGGCAGGGAGGAGAGACCCAGTACTTC.